One sample yielded the 21 T cell receptor beta chains listed below, sequenced in a study of regulatory T cells in long-lasting Graves disease. To make TCR beta libraries, researchers used iRepertoire HTBI primers and Arm-PCR of CDR3 regions. TCRdb reprocessed the multiplex PCR reads via MiXCR and lists one record per CDR3 protein. Here the sample spans a few hundred thousand distinct CDR3 sequences, over 20% being singletons. Regarding time point: newly diagnosed GD, antithyroid drugs for less than 3 months. PBMCs provided the RNA from which the TCR library was made. The source was peripheral blood mononuclear cells (PBMCs), collected at new diagnosis, from a patient treated with antithyroid drugs. The receptors stem from a female donor with Graves disease.

This clonotype was picked up many times. The chain employs TRBV24-1 and TRBJ2-1, with D possibly being TRBD1 or TRBD2 (5 bases each). Germline assignment: CDR1 KGHDR and CDR2 SFDVKD. The CDR3 length is 13 residues. Trimming removed 9 bases at V and 8 bases at J, with 16 bases between. The CDR3 spells CATATSRDDEQFF. CDR3 nucleotide sequence: TGTGCCACCGCCACCTCCAGGGACGATGAGCAGTTCTTC.

This clonotype has ten or more counts. CDR3 sequence (DNA): TGCGCCAGCAGCCCGGCCTCCACAGATACGCAGTATTTT. It is translated as CASSPASTDTQYF. The chain uses TRBV5-1 and TRBJ2-3; D gene uncertain. The germline V gene has CDR1 SGHRS and CDR2 YFSETQ. The length of the CDR3 is 13 residues. Trimming took 4 bases from V and 2 from J, leaving 8 bases between them.

This clonotype was observed many times. The chain combines TRBV6-2 or TRBV6-3 with TRBJ1-2; TRBD1 matches 8 bases. The CDR3 extends over 12 amino acids. V was clipped by 8 bases and J by 2 bases; unmatched bases: 1. Germline CDR1 is MNHEY and CDR2 is SVGEGT. The chain's CDR3 is CASRDRNYGYTF. Written as DNA, the CDR3 is TGTGCCAGCCGGGACAGGAACTATGGCTACACCTTC.

This clonotype was picked up many times. The chain carries TRBV5-1 and TRBJ2-1; 9 bases align to TRBD1. The CDR3 loop spans 14 amino acids. J gave up 9 bases and V 0 bases, and 4 bases lay outside the gene matches. Germline CDR1 SGHRS, CDR2 YFSETQ. CDR3 loop: CASSLGQGVSEQFF. The CDR3 DNA follows: TGCGCCAGCAGCTTGGGACAGGGGGTTTCTGAGCAGTTCTTC.

This clonotype was recorded many times. The V gene is TRBV5-1, the J gene TRBJ2-7, with 8 bases identical to TRBD1. This CDR3 has 15 amino acids. Trimming cost V 4 bases and J 0 bases; bases outside gene matches: 6. Germline CDR1 and CDR2: SGHRS and YFSETQ. The CDR3 region is CASSQGARSSYEQYF. In DNA form, the CDR3 reads TGCGCCAGCAGCCAGGGGGCCCGAAGCTCCTACGAGCAGTACTTC. The full variable domain, rest sourced from reference TRBV5-1 and TRBJ2-7, is KAGVTQTPRYLIKTRGQQVTLSCSPISGHRSVSWYQQTPGQGLQFLFEYFSETQRNKGNFPGRFSGRQFSNSRSEMNVSTLELGDSALYLCASSQGARSSYEQYFGPGTRLTVT.

V and J are TRBV7-9 and TRBJ1-6, with D maybe TRBD1 (5 bases). Germline CDR1 and CDR2: SEHNR and FQNEAQ (reference sequence). The CDR3 is made up of 15 amino acids. Between the trimmed V and J ends, which lost 2 bases and 11 bases, there was a span of 16 bases. Here the CDR3 DNA reads TGTGCCAGCAGCTTACCCGCTGGGGCAGTGCCACCCCTCCACTTT. This gives the protein CASSLPAGAVPPLHF. The entire variable domain, with the rest obtained from reference TRBV7-9 and TRBJ1-6, is as follows: DTGVSQNPRHKITKRGQNVTFRCDPISEHNRLYWYRQTLGQGPEFLTYFQNEAQLEKSRLLSDRFSAERPKGSFSTLEIQRTEQGDSAMYLCASSLPAGAVPPLHFGNGTRLTVT.

This clonotype has at least ten counts. This chain uses TRBV3-1 with TRBJ2-3, with D unresolved. This CDR3 contains 12 residues. Germline loops: CDR1 LGHDT, CDR2 YNNKEL (reference sequence). V lost 6 bases to trimming and J lost 6 bases, with 10 bases between them. CDR3 nucleotides: TGTGCCAGCAGTCAGACGCAGGATACGCAGTATTTT. Translation gives CASSQTQDTQYF.

This clonotype was picked up many times. The gene calls are TRBV7-3 and TRBJ2-1; no firm D call. V lost 5 bases and J 0 bases, leaving 14 bases between the germline ends. The CDR3 contains 16 residues. The germline V gene has CDR1 SGHTA and CDR2 FQGTGA. The CDR3 spells CASSTTGPSSYNEQFF. DNA for the CDR3: TGTGCCAGCAGCACCACGGGCCCTAGCTCCTACAATGAGCAGTTCTTC.

The table lists this clonotype with many counts. One junction end disagrees with the germline gene, perhaps due to a read error. CDR3 nucleotide sequence: TGCGCCAGCAGCGCATGGACAGCCTACGAGCAGTACTTC. Amino acids: CASSAWTAYEQYF. J is TRBJ2-7 and V is TRBV11-2; D may be TRBD1 (6 bases). CDR3 length equals 13 residues. Germline V gives CDR1 SGHAT, CDR2 FQNNGV.

This clonotype turned up a few times. The CDR3 sequence: CATRSASTDTQYF. The DNA for the CDR3 is TGTGCCACCAGGTCGGCGAGCACAGATACGCAGTATTTT. The chain employs TRBV24-1 and TRBJ2-3; D gene unclear. This CDR3 comprises 13 residues. Germline CDR1 and CDR2: KGHDR and SFDVKD. The germline V and J ends were trimmed by 7 bases and 0 bases, with 7 bases remaining between them.

This clonotype was observed many times. The gene calls are TRBV28 and TRBJ2-1, with D maybe TRBD1 (6 bases). The CDR3 is 13 residues long. Trimming removed 7 bases from V and 9 bases from J, with 16 bases in between. CDR1 MDHEN and CDR2 SYDVKM come from the germline V gene. CDR3 sequence reads: CASNLLQGTEQFF. As DNA, the CDR3 is TGTGCCAGCAATCTCCTACAGGGAACTGAGCAGTTCTTC.

This clonotype occurred many times. The chain uses TRBV3-1 and TRBJ2-1, with D possibly matching TRBD2 (6 bases). This CDR3 is built from 14 residues. V lost 5 bases, J lost 7 bases, and 15 bases lay in between. Germline V gene lookup returns CDR1 LGHDT and CDR2 YNNKEL (reference sequence). CDR3 nucleotide sequence: TGTGCCAGCAGCTCCCTCGGGGGAAGGAATGAGCAGTTCTTC. Translating gives CASSSLGGRNEQFF.

J is TRBJ2-3 and V is TRBV2, with 9 bases identical to TRBD1. V shed 3 bases, J shed 4 bases, and the junction held 8 bases outside the gene matches. CDR3 length: 16 residues. Germline V gives CDR1 SNHLY, CDR2 FYNNEI. CDR3 sequence (DNA): TGTGCCAGCAGTGACACAGGGGGCGGTTTTCCAGATACGCAGTATTTT. Translated: CASSDTGGGFPDTQYF.

V gene TRBV27 combines with J gene TRBJ2-1; D is possibly TRBD1 or TRBD2 (7 bases each). The end of the DNA aligns better with TRBJ2-7, so the J call may be wrong. The CDR3 is 16 amino acids. Per the germline V gene, CDR1 is MNHEY and CDR2 is SMNVEV (reference sequence). This CDR3 is CASSPSGGAVFYEQYF. The CDR3 DNA reads TGTGCCAGCAGTCCTTCAGGGGGGGCGGTATTTTACGAGCAGTACTTC.

The count of this clonotype is one. This chain links TRBV2 with TRBJ2-7; weak D call: TRBD1 (5 bases). The CDR3 totals 14 residues. Germline CDR1 and CDR2: SNHLY and FYNNEI. Trimming removed 3 bases from V and 7 bases from J, with 16 bases in between. The CDR3 DNA is TGTGCCAGCAGTGATTTACTGGGCCCAGGGGAGCAGTACTTC. Translating gives CASSDLLGPGEQYF.

Here the CDR3 reads CASSLIGRSTGTGELFF. The CDR3 DNA follows: TGCGCCAGCAGCTTGATAGGACGGAGCACCGGCACCGGGGAGCTGTTTTTT. The rearrangement joins TRBV5-1 to TRBJ2-2; D unclear. CDR1 is SGHRS, CDR2 YFSETQ, per germline. Trimming took off 1 base at V and 4 bases at J, with 17 bases between the two ends. CDR3 length equals 17 residues.

There are many counts of this clonotype. The chain is built from TRBV9 and TRBJ2-7, with D perhaps TRBD1 or TRBD2 (5 bases each). CDR3 length: 14 residues. Trimming pared 1 base from V and 4 bases from J, leaving 12 bases between. Per the germline V gene, CDR1 is SGDLS and CDR2 is YYNGEE. This CDR3 is CASSVRGDQYEQYF. The CDR3 nucleotides read TGTGCCAGCAGCGTAAGAGGGGATCAATACGAGCAGTACTTC.

This clonotype was observed many times. This chain uses TRBV6-5 with TRBJ1-1; D call uncertain. The ends were cut back, 0 bases at V and 8 bases at J, with 10 bases in the middle. Looked up from germline, CDR1 is MNHEY and CDR2 is SVGAGI. The CDR3 spans 13 residues. The DNA of the CDR3 is TGTGCCAGCAGTTACTCGCTAGGCACGGAAGCTTTCTTT. This codes for CASSYSLGTEAFF.

With respect to this clonotype: One base separates it from a far larger clone, so it is likely a read error. This chain links TRBV12-3 or TRBV12-4 with TRBJ2-7, with 7 bases fitting TRBD1. Trimming cost V 5 bases and J 7 bases; bases outside gene matches: 17. The CDR3 sequence is 16 residues long. The CDR3 is CASSPSNRGFYNEQYF. CDR3 DNA: TGTGCCAGCAGTCCAAGTAACAGGGGTTTTTACAATGAGCAGTACTTC.

The J gene is TRBJ2-3, the V gene TRBV11-2, with 8 positions matching TRBD2. With the DNA end fitting TRBJ2-1 better, the J assignment may be wrong. This CDR3 has 15 residues. Germline values: CDR1 SGHAT, CDR2 FQNNGV. CDR3 protein: CASSLHGGAGNEQFF. The CDR3 DNA reads as TGTGCCAGCAGCTTACACGGGGGGGCGGGGAATGAGCAGTTCTTC.

Ten or more counts support this clonotype. J is TRBJ2-1 and V is TRBV7-2; the match to TRBD2 covers 8 bases. CDR1 and CDR2 (germline): SGHTA, FQGNSA. The V gene end was trimmed by 3 bases and the J gene end by 1 base; junction bases not matched to a gene: 5. This CDR3 region has 16 residues. The CDR3 bases are TGTGCCAGCAGCTTGACGGGGGGGAATTCCTACAATGAGCAGTTCTTC. As protein: CASSLTGGNSYNEQFF.